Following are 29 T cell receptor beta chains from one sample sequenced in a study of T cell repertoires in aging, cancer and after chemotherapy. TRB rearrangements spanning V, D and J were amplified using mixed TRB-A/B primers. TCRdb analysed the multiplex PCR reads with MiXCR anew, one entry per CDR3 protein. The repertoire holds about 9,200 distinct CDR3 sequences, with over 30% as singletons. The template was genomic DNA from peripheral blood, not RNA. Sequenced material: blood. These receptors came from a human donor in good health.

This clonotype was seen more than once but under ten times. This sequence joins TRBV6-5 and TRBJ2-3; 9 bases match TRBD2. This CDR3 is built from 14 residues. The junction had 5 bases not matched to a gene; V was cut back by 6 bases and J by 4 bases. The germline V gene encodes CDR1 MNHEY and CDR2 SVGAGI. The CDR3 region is CASREREVADTQYF. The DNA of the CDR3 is TGTGCCAGCAGAGAGCGGGAGGTTGCAGATACGCAGTATTTT.

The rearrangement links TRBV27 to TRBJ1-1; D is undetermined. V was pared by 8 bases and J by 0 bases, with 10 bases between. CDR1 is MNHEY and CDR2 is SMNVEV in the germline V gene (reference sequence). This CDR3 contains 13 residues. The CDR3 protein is CASQDGVNTEAFF. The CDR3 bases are TGTGCCAGCCAGGACGGTGTGAACACTGAAGCTTTCTTT.

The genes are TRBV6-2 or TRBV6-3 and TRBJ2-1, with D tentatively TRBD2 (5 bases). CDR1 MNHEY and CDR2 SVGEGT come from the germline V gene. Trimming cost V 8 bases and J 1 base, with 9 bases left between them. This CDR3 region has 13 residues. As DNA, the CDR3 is TGTGCCAGCGGGCTAGCATCCTACAATGAGCAGTTCTTC. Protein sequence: CASGLASYNEQFF.

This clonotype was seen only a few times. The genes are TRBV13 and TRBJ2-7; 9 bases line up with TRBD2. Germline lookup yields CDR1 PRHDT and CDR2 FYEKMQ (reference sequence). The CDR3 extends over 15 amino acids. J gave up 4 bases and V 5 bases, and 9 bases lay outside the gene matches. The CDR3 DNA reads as TGTGCCAGCAGCCCGTCCGGGACTAGCAGGTACGAGCAGTACTTC. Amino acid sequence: CASSPSGTSRYEQYF.

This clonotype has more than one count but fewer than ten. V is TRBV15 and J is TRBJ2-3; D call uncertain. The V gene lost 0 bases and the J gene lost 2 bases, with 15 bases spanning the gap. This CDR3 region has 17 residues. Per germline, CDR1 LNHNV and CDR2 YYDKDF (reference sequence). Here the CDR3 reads CATSRDLVSAATDTQYF. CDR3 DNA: TGTGCCACCAGCAGAGATCTGGTATCGGCGGCCACAGATACGCAGTATTTT.

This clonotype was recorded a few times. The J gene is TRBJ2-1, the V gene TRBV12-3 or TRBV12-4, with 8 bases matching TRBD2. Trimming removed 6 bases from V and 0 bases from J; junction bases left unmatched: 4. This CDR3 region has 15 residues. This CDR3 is CASSLLADSYNEQFF. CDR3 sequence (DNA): TGTGCCAGCAGCCTACTAGCGGACTCCTACAATGAGCAGTTCTTC.

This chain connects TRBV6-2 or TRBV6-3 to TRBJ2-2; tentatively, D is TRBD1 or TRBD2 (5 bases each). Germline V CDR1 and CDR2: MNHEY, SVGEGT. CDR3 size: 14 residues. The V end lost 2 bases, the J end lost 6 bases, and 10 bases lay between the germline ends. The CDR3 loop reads CASSYGREPGELFF. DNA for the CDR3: TGTGCCAGCAGTTACGGCAGGGAGCCCGGGGAGCTGTTTTTT.

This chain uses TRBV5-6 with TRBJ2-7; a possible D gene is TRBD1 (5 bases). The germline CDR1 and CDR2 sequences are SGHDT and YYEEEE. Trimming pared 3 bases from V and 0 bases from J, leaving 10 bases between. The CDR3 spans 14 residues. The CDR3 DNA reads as TGTGCCAGCAGCTCCCGACAGAACTCCTACGAGCAGTACTTC. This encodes CASSSRQNSYEQYF.

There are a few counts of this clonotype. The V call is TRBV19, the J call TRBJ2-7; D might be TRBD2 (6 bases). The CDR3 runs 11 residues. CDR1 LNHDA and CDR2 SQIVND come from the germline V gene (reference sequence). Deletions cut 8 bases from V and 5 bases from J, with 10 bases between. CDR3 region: CASSWRDEQYF. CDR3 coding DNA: TGTGCCAGTTCGTGGAGGGACGAGCAGTACTTC. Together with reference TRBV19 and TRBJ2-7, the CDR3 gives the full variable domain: DGGITQSPKYLFRKEGQNVTLSCEQNLNHDAMYWYRQDPGQGLRLIYYSQIVNDFQKGDIAEGYSVSREKKESFPLTVTSAQKNPTAFYLCASSWRDEQYFGPGTRLTVT.

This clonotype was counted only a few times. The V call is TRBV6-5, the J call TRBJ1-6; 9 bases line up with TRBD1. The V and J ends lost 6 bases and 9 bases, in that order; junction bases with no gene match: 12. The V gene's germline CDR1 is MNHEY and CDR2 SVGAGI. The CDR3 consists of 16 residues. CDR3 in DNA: TGTGCCAGCAGACCCCCGGGACAGGGCCTTAGTTCACCCCTCCACTTT. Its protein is CASRPPGQGLSSPLHF.

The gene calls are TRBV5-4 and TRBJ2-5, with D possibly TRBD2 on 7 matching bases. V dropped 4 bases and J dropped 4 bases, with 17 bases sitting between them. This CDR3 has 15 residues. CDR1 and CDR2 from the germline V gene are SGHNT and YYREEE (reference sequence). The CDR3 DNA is TGTGCCAGCAGCGCGTGGGGGGGCCGGGGAGAGACCCAGTACTTC. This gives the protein CASSAWGGRGETQYF.

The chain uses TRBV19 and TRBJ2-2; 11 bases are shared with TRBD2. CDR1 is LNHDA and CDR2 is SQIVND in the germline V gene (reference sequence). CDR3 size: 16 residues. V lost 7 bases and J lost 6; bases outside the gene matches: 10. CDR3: CASTRVAGGLAGELFF. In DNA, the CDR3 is TGTGCCAGTACCAGGGTAGCGGGAGGGCTAGCCGGGGAGCTGTTTTTT.

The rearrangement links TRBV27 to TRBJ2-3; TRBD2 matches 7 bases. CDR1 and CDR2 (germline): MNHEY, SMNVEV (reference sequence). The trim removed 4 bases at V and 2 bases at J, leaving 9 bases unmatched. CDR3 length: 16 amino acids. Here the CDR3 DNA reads TGTGCCAGCAGTTCTCGGGAGGTGGGTGTCACAGATACGCAGTATTTT. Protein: CASSSREVGVTDTQYF.

CDR3: CASSLSGGQRTEAFF. The CDR3 nucleotides are TGTGCCAGCAGCTTATCAGGGGGGCAGAGGACTGAAGCTTTCTTT. The rearrangement links TRBV11-1 to TRBJ1-1, with 7 bases that match TRBD1. The CDR3 totals 15 residues. The J segment lost 5 bases and the V segment lost 2 bases, leaving 8 bases of the junction unmatched. Germline V CDR1 and CDR2: SGHAT, FQDESV (reference sequence).

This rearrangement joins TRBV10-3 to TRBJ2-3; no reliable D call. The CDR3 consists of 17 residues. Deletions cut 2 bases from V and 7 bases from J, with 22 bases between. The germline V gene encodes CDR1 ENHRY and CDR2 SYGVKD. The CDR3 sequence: CAISEVDRYYKVYTQYF. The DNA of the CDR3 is TGTGCCATCAGTGAGGTGGACCGGTACTACAAAGTCTATACGCAGTATTTT.

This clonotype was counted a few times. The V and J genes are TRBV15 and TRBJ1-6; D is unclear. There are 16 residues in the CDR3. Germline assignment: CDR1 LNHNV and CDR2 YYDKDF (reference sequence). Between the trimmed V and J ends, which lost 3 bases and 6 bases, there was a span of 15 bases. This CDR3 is CATSSVLPGPNSPLHF. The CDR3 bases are TGTGCCACCAGCAGCGTCCTACCGGGCCCTAATTCACCCCTCCACTTT.

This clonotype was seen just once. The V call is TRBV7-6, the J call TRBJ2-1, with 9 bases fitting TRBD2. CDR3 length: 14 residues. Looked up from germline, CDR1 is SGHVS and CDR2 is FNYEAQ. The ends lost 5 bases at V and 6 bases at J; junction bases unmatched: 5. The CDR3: CASSKKLAGNEQFF. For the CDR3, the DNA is TGTGCCAGCAGCAAAAAACTAGCGGGCAATGAGCAGTTCTTC.

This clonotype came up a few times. This CDR3 is CASSQSSTDTQYF. The CDR3 DNA reads as TGTGCCAGCAGCCAATCCAGCACAGATACGCAGTATTTT. V and J are TRBV5-4 and TRBJ2-3; D gene uncertain. This CDR3 region has 13 residues. Germline CDR1 SGHNT, CDR2 YYREEE (reference sequence). V shed 4 bases and J shed 0 bases, with 6 bases lying between them.

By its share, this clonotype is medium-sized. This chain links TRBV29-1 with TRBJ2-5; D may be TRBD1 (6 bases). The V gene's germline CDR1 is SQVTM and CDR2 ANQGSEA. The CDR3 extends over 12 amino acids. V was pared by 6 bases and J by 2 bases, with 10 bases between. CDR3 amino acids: CSVLTGQETQYF. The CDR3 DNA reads TGCAGCGTCTTGACAGGACAAGAGACCCAGTACTTC.

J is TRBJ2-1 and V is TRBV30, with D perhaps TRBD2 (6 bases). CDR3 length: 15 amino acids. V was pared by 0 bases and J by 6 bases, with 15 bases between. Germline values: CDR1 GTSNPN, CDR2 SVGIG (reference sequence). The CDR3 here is CAWSVLARSGNEQFF. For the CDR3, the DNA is TGTGCCTGGAGTGTGCTAGCGAGGTCAGGCAATGAGCAGTTCTTC.

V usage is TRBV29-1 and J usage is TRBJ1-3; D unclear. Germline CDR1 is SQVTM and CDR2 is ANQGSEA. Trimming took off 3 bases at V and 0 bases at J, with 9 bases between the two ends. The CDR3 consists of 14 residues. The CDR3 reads CSVDGRSSGNTIYF. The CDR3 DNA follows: TGCAGCGTTGATGGCCGAAGCTCTGGAAACACCATATATTTT.

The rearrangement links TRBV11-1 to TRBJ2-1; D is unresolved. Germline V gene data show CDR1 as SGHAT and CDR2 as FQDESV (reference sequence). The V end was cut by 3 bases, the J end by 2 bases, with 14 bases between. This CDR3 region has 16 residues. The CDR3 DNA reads TGTGCCAGCAGCTTGGGTCCCGATTTAACCTACAATGAGCAGTTCTTC. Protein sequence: CASSLGPDLTYNEQFF. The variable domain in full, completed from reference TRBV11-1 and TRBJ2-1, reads EAEVAQSPRYKITEKSQAVAFWCDPISGHATLYWYRQILGQGPELLVQFQDESVVDDSQLPKDRFSAERLKGVDSTLKIQPAELGDSAMYLCASSLGPDLTYNEQFFGPGTRLTVL.

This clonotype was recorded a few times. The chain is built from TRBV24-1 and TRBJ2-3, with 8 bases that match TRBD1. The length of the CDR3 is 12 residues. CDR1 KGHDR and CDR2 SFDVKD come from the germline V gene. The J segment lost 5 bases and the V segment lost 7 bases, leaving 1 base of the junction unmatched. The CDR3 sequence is CATSRGRDTQYF. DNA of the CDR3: TGTGCCACCAGCAGGGGGCGAGATACGCAGTATTTT.

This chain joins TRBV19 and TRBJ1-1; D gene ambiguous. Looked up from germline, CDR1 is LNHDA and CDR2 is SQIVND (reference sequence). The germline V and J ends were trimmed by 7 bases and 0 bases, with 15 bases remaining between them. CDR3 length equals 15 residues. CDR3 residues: CASTERDPVNTEAFF. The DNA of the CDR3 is TGTGCCAGTACGGAGAGGGATCCAGTGAACACTGAAGCTTTCTTT.

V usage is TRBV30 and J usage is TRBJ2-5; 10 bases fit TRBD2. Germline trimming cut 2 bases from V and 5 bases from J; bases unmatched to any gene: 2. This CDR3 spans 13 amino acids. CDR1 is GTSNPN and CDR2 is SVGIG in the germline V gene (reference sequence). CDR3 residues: CAWSLAGVETQYF. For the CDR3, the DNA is TGTGCCTGGAGTCTAGCGGGAGTGGAGACCCAGTACTTC.

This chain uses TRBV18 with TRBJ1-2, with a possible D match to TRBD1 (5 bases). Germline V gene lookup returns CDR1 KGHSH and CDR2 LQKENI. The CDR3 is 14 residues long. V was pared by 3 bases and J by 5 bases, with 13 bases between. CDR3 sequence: CASSPWRQGYGYTF. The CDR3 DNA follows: TGTGCCAGCTCACCTTGGCGCCAGGGTTATGGCTACACCTTC.

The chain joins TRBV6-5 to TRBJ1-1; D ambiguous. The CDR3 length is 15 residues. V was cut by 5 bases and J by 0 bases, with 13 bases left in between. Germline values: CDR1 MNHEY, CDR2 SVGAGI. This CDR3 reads CASSPLYSLNTEAFF. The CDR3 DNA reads TGTGCCAGCAGTCCACTATACAGCCTGAACACTGAAGCTTTCTTT.

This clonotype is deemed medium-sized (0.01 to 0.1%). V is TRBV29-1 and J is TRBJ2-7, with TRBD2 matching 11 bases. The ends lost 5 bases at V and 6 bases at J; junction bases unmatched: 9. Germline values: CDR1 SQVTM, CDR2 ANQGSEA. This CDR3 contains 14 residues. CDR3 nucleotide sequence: TGCAGCGTTTCCTTAGCGGGAGGGCCTGCCGAGCAGTACTTC. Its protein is CSVSLAGGPAEQYF.

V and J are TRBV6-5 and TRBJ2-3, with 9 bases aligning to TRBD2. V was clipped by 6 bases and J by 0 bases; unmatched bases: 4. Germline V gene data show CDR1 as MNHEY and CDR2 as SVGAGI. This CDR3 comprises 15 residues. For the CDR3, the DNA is TGTGCCAGCAGACAGGGACTAGCTAGCACAGATACGCAGTATTTT. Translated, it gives CASRQGLASTDTQYF.